This T cell receptor beta chain was identified in a study of glioma-infiltrating T cells. Study-level points and caveats: Very few CDR3 sequences were shared between tissue and blood. Non-neoplastic patients had below-expected tissue-blood divergence, while all gliomas exceeded expectation.

CDR1 and CDR2 (germline): SGHTA, FQGNSA. This CDR3 is built from 14 residues. Concerning this clonotype itself: The target antigen is unknown. At one of its ends the junction is not consistent with the germline gene, which may arise from a read error.

The iRepertoire nested amplicon-rescue multiplex PCR amplified TCR alpha and beta CDR3s from RNA. One-step reverse transcription and amplification started from approximately 100-400 ng of tissue mRNA or PBMC total RNA. MiXCR was run by TCRdb on the multiplex PCR reads, yielding one entry per CDR3 protein. This table has more than 90,000 distinct CDR3 sequences, roughly 39% appearing once. The specimen sequenced was glioma tissue, nonneoplastic brain tissue, or PBMCs (not recorded which). V gene TRBV7-2 combines with J gene TRBJ2-3; tentatively, D is TRBD1 (5 bases). This receptor was identified in a human donor with low-grade glioma or glioblastoma, undergoing nonglioma brain surgery, or in good health (not recorded which). CDR3 loop: CASSPTRVTATPYF. CDR3 sequence (DNA): TGTGCCAGCAGCCCAACCAGGGTAACAGCTACGCCGTATTTT. Drawing the rest from reference TRBV7-2 and TRBJ2-3, the complete variable domain is GAGVSQSPSNKVTEKGKDVELRCDPISGHTALYWYRQSLGQGLEFLIYFQGNSAPDKSGLPSDRFSAERTGGSVSTLTIQRTQQEDSAVYLCASSPTRVTATPYFGPGTRLTVL.